The 29 T cell receptor beta chains presented below share a single source sample, sequenced in a study of T cells after posttransplantation cyclophosphamide. Clones were read by immunoSEQ multiplex PCR, and TCRdb kept only the in-frame ones, dropping some. This table holds about 24,000 clones with no singletons; the top ten claim roughly 6.6%. Material for sequencing was PBMCs. The receptors stem from an older woman in good health, CMV-negative, and a related stem cell transplant donor.

This chain links TRBV27 with TRBJ1-2, with 11 positions matching TRBD1. In germline, CDR1 is MNHEY, CDR2 SMNVEV (reference sequence). This CDR3 has 15 residues. Losses at the gene ends were 2 bases for V and 7 bases for J; bases not matched to a gene: 6. CDR3 DNA sequence: TGTGCCAGCAGTTTAGGACAGGGGGCCCGCGGTGGCTACACCTTC. Amino acids: CASSLGQGARGGYTF.

This clone was counted ten times or more. V is TRBV6-6 and J is TRBJ2-1, with 7 bases lining up with TRBD2. Trimming took 5 bases from V and 1 from J; bases not matched to a gene: 8. Looked up from germline, CDR1 is MNHNY and CDR2 is SVGAGI (reference sequence). The CDR3 totals 16 residues. CDR3 protein: CASSTLREVSYNEQFF. CDR3 bases: TGTGCCAGCAGTACCCTCCGGGAGGTGTCCTACAATGAGCAGTTCTTC.

Many counts were recorded for this clone. The chain employs TRBV10-3 and TRBJ1-1, with no clear D. V was clipped by 8 bases and J by 0 bases, with 13 bases between them. The CDR3 sequence is 14 residues long. Germline CDR1 reads ENHRY; CDR2 reads SYGVKD. This CDR3 reads CAIGRTDMNTEAFF. In DNA form, the CDR3 reads TGTGCCATCGGGAGGACCGACATGAACACTGAAGCTTTCTTT.

This clone has a count of ten or more. This chain uses TRBV7-2 with TRBJ2-2; no firm D call. CDR3 length: 13 amino acids. Trimming took off 2 bases at V and 6 bases at J, with 7 bases between the two ends. Germline-derived CDR1 and CDR2 are SGHTA and FQGNSA. The DNA of the CDR3 is TGTGCCAGCAGCTTATCGTCCGCCGGGGAGCTGTTTTTT. It specifies CASSLSSAGELFF.

This clone was counted ten times or more. The chain has TRBV28 and TRBJ1-5; D unresolved. CDR1 is MDHEN and CDR2 is SYDVKM in the germline V gene. The CDR3 spans 12 residues. With 5 bases removed from V and 9 bases from J, the gap between germline ends came to 11 bases. CDR3 DNA: TGTGCCAGCAGTGTCACGGGTGGGCCCCAGCATTTT. It encodes CASSVTGGPQHF.

The V and J genes are TRBV5-4 and TRBJ2-5; D is unresolved. The ends were cut back, 0 bases at V and 4 bases at J, with 7 bases in the middle. Germline lookup yields CDR1 SGHNT and CDR2 YYREEE (reference sequence). CDR3 length equals 13 residues. This CDR3 reads CASSLALAETQYF. CDR3 sequence (DNA): TGTGCCAGCAGCTTGGCGTTAGCAGAGACCCAGTACTTC. Together with reference TRBV5-4 and TRBJ2-5, the CDR3 gives the full variable domain: ETGVTQSPTHLIKTRGQQVTLRCSSQSGHNTVSWYQQALGQGPQFIFQYYREEENGRGNFPPRFSGLQFPNYSSELNVNALELDDSALYLCASSLALAETQYFGPGTRLLVL.

This clone has a count of ten or more. The chain joins TRBV11-2 to TRBJ1-2, with D hard to call. CDR3 length: 16 amino acids. V lost 1 base and J 2 bases, leaving 14 bases between the germline ends. CDR1 SGHAT and CDR2 FQNNGV come from the germline V gene. The DNA of the CDR3 is TGTGCCAGCAGCTTAGCCGGAGGAAATTCCAACTATGGCTACACCTTC. Amino acid sequence: CASSLAGGNSNYGYTF.

There are many counts of this clone. The rearrangement joins TRBV15 to TRBJ1-2, with D hard to call. Germline CDR1 is LNHNV and CDR2 is YYDKDF (reference sequence). V lost 0 bases and J 2 bases, leaving 13 bases between the germline ends. The CDR3 has 16 residues. CDR3 nucleotide sequence: TGTGCCACCAGCAGAGATCTGAAGGAGGTAAACTATGGCTACACCTTC. This codes for CATSRDLKEVNYGYTF.

This clone appeared many times. The rearrangement links TRBV11-3 to TRBJ1-2; D is perhaps TRBD1 (6 bases). The germline CDR1 and CDR2 sequences are SGHNT and YENEEA. The CDR3 sequence is 15 residues long. V gave up 1 base and J gave up 3 bases, with 12 bases separating them. The CDR3 spells CASSLAEEGDYGYTF. For the CDR3, the DNA is TGTGCCAGCAGCTTAGCTGAAGAGGGGGACTATGGCTACACCTTC.

V is TRBV16 and J is TRBJ1-6, with D possibly TRBD1 on 6 matching bases. This CDR3 region has 16 residues. Germline V gives CDR1 KGHSY, CDR2 FQNENV. Between the trimmed V and J ends, which lost 2 bases and 7 bases, there was a span of 15 bases. In nucleotides, the CDR3 is TGTGCCAGCAGCCAAATCGCCGGGACAAGCAATTCACCCCTCCACTTT. It is translated as CASSQIAGTSNSPLHF.

This clone appeared many times. The gene calls are TRBV5-1 and TRBJ1-1; no clear D. The CDR3 contains 17 residues. Per the germline V gene, CDR1 is SGHRS and CDR2 is YFSETQ. Trimming pared 2 bases from V and 0 bases from J, leaving 17 bases between. The CDR3 DNA sequence: TGCGCCAGCAGCTTCGCAGGAAACCCCTGGATGAACACTGAAGCTTTCTTT. It is translated as CASSFAGNPWMNTEAFF.

This clone was recorded at least ten times. The chain links TRBV2 to TRBJ1-5; TRBD1 matches at 7 bases. Germline V gene lookup returns CDR1 SNHLY and CDR2 FYNNEI. The CDR3 is 17 residues long. V lost 5 bases to trimming and J lost 10 bases; unmatched junction nucleotides: 20. DNA of the CDR3: TGTGCCAGCAGTCCATCCTACCCGGGACAGATGATAGGACCCCAGCATTTT. It yields the protein CASSPSYPGQMIGPQHF. The entire variable domain, with the rest obtained from reference TRBV2 and TRBJ1-5, is as follows: EPEVTQTPSHQVTQMGQEVILRCVPISNHLYFYWYRQILGQKVEFLVSFYNNEISEKSEIFDDQFSVERPDGSNFTLKIRSTKLEDSAMYFCASSPSYPGQMIGPQHFGDGTRLSIL.

This clone was counted ten times or more. The J gene is TRBJ2-7, the V gene TRBV15, with 9 positions matching TRBD2. This CDR3 is built from 17 residues. Germline lookup yields CDR1 LNHNV and CDR2 YYDKDF (reference sequence). After removal of 1 base from V and 0 bases from J, the junction contained 7 bases not matched to a gene. The CDR3 loop is CATSRGLAGRLSYEQYV. The CDR3 DNA sequence: TGTGCCACCAGCAGAGGGCTAGCGGGGCGACTCTCCTACGAGCAGTACGTC.

This clone came up many times. The chain links TRBV28 to TRBJ2-6; D gene unclear. V was shortened by 8 bases and J by 0 bases, with 14 bases between the two germline ends. Germline V gene data show CDR1 as MDHEN and CDR2 as SYDVKM. The CDR3 sequence is 16 residues long. For the CDR3, the DNA is TGTGCCAGCTTTACACGACGGAGCTCTGGGGCCAACGTCCTGACTTTC. It is translated as CASFTRRSSGANVLTF.

There are many counts of this clone. The chain uses TRBV21-1 and TRBJ2-7; whether TRBD1, the table's D call, matches the DNA was not checked. TRBV21-1 is termed a pseudogene. The CDR3 is made up of 12 amino acids. The CDR3 DNA sequence: TGTGCCAGCACCCCGGGACAGGCGTGGCAGTACTTC. Amino acids: CASTPGQAWQYF.

This clone was seen many times. The J gene is TRBJ1-1, the V gene TRBV5-4, with D possibly matching TRBD1 (5 bases). The length of the CDR3 is 13 residues. The germline V gene encodes CDR1 SGHNT and CDR2 YYREEE (reference sequence). V was pared by 3 bases and J by 2 bases, with 8 bases between. CDR3 sequence: CASSSRVNTEAFF. For the CDR3, the DNA is TGTGCCAGCAGCTCCAGGGTTAACACTGAAGCTTTCTTT.

This clone was seen many times. The chain carries TRBV7-8 and TRBJ1-1; TRBD1 aligns across 7 bases. J gave up 6 bases and V 4 bases, and 2 bases lay outside the gene matches. CDR3 length equals 12 residues. Germline V gene data show CDR1 as SGHVS and CDR2 as FQNEAQ. In nucleotides, the CDR3 is TGTGCCAGCAGCTCAGGGGGATCTGAAGCTTTCTTT. This encodes CASSSGGSEAFF.

This clone was seen many times. The chain is built from TRBV7-6 and TRBJ1-1; tentative D call: TRBD1 (6 bases). V was trimmed by 8 bases and J by 1 base, leaving 14 bases between them. CDR3 length equals 14 residues. Germline V lookup: CDR1 SGHVS, CDR2 FNYEAQ. The CDR3 coding sequence is TGTGCCAGCGGTCCTTTAGGGGGGAACACTGAAGCTTTCTTT. The encoded protein is CASGPLGGNTEAFF.

This clone has at least ten counts. The chain uses TRBV4-2 and TRBJ2-6, with D perhaps matching TRBD1 (6 bases). This CDR3 has 18 amino acids. Germline V gene lookup returns CDR1 LGHNA and CDR2 YNFKEQ. The germline V and J ends were trimmed by 0 bases and 0 bases, with 12 bases remaining between them. Here the CDR3 DNA reads TGTGCCAGCAGCCAAGAGGGCAGGGGTAGCTCTGGGGCCAACGTCCTGACTTTC. Its protein is CASSQEGRGSSGANVLTF.

At least ten counts were recorded for this clone. J is TRBJ2-3 and V is TRBV21-1; the table's D gene call, TRBD1, was not cross checked with the DNA. TRBV21-1 is marked as a pseudogene. The CDR3 runs 17 residues. The CDR3 sequence is CASSKRDRGTCTDTQYF. The CDR3 DNA sequence: TGTGCCAGCAGCAAAAGGGACAGGGGGACCTGCACAGATACGCAGTATTTT.

In this sample, this clone turned up a few times. The V call is TRBV6-5, the J call TRBJ1-2, with D maybe TRBD1 (5 bases). The CDR3 has 14 amino acids. CDR1 MNHEY and CDR2 SVGAGI come from the germline V gene. The V end was cut by 7 bases, the J end by 4 bases, with 16 bases between. The DNA for the CDR3 is TGTGCCAGCACCAAGGGGATAGGAGCCTATGGCTACACCTTC. Translating gives CASTKGIGAYGYTF.

In this sample, this clone turned up many times. The genes are TRBV5-6 and TRBJ2-5, with 8 bases matching TRBD2. This CDR3 is 15 amino acids long. Germline-derived CDR1 and CDR2 are SGHDT and YYEEEE. The trim removed 0 bases at V and 5 bases at J, leaving 6 bases unmatched. The CDR3 DNA reads TGTGCCAGCAGCTTGGAGGTGACTAGCGCCGAGACCCAGTACTTC. This codes for CASSLEVTSAETQYF.

This clone was seen many times. The chain carries TRBV2 and TRBJ1-1; 10 bases match TRBD1. CDR1 and CDR2 from the germline V gene are SNHLY and FYNNEI. The V gene end was trimmed by 4 bases and the J gene end by 0 bases; junction bases not matched to a gene: 2. This CDR3 has 15 residues. CDR3 residues: CASSVDRGLNTEAFF. The CDR3 DNA is TGTGCCAGCAGTGTTGACAGGGGGCTGAACACTGAAGCTTTCTTT.

This clone was detected ten times or more. The CDR3 DNA follows: TGTGCCAGTACCCCGGGGACTAGCGGGGGGGGGAGCTCCTACAATGAGCAGTTCTTC. Amino acids: CASTPGTSGGGSSYNEQFF. This chain uses TRBV19 with TRBJ2-1, with 16 bases aligning to TRBD2. The germline V gene has CDR1 LNHDA and CDR2 SQIVND (reference sequence). With 7 bases clipped from V and 0 bases from J, the junction kept 9 bases outside the gene matches. The CDR3 extends over 19 amino acids.

This clone was picked up many times. The chain couples TRBV28 to TRBJ2-6, with TRBD2 identical over 9 bases. V shed 3 bases and J 0 bases; nucleotides not matched to a gene: 12. CDR3 length equals 20 residues. Looked up from germline, CDR1 is MDHEN and CDR2 is SYDVKM. In DNA form, the CDR3 reads TGTGCCAGCAGTTTCCGTTCTAGCGGGATTACCCTCTCTGGGGCCAACGTCCTGACTTTC. Translated, it gives CASSFRSSGITLSGANVLTF.

The table lists this clone with many counts. This chain joins TRBV11-2 and TRBJ1-4; D is possibly TRBD1 (6 bases). Trimming cost V 3 bases and J 0 bases, with 17 bases left between them. Per germline, CDR1 SGHAT and CDR2 FQNNGV. The CDR3 is 18 amino acids. This chain's CDR3 is CASSFSGGAGATNEKLFF. The CDR3 DNA is TGTGCCAGCAGCTTTAGCGGGGGGGCAGGGGCAACTAATGAAAAACTGTTTTTT.

This clone occurred many times. The rearrangement joins TRBV10-3 to TRBJ2-2, with D perhaps TRBD2 (7 bases). Trimming took 6 bases from V and 5 from J, leaving 25 bases between them. Germline lookup yields CDR1 ENHRY and CDR2 SYGVKD. The CDR3 consists of 18 residues. The CDR3 spells CAISTARLAGVRTGELFF. The CDR3 nucleotides are TGTGCCATCAGCACGGCGAGACTAGCAGGGGTTAGGACCGGGGAGCTGTTTTTT.

This clone appeared many times. This chain uses TRBV10-3 with TRBJ1-2; D possibly corresponds to TRBD1 (6 bases). CDR3 length equals 16 residues. The V end was cut by 3 bases, the J end by 0 bases, with 14 bases between. CDR1 is ENHRY, CDR2 SYGVKD, per germline. As DNA, the CDR3 is TGTGCCATCAGTGATCCAGGGGAGGGAGCTAACTATGGCTACACCTTC. This encodes CAISDPGEGANYGYTF.

This clone occurred many times. V usage is TRBV28 and J usage is TRBJ2-2; TRBD1 might be the D (5 bases). CDR3 length: 13 residues. Germline V gene data show CDR1 as MDHEN and CDR2 as SYDVKM. The V end lost 10 bases, the J end lost 1 base, and 10 bases lay between the germline ends. The CDR3 DNA reads TGTGCCACCCTCGGACAGAACACCGGGGAGCTGTTTTTT. It specifies CATLGQNTGELFF.